This T cell receptor (beta chain) was profiled in a study of blood T cell repertoires in COVID-19. Study background: From T cells, B-cell-depleted T cells, or PBMCs came the material, which was cDNA or gDNA.

CDR1 and CDR2 (germline): SGHRS, YFSETQ. Trimming took off 7 bases at V and 7 bases at J, with 12 bases between the two ends. This CDR3 comprises 12 residues. Per the original methods: By means of reference gene primer amplification, nucleated cell counts were estimated. Repertoires were generated with immunoSEQ multiplex PCR, while TCRdb's copy carries only in-frame clones and drops some. D and trimming were read from the DNA, whereas the V and J calls and clone size are those reported in that table. This table has more than 95,000 clones, approximately 82% appearing once. This rearrangement joins TRBV5-1 to TRBJ2-1; maybe TRBD2 (6 bases). This TCR was recovered from a man younger than 40 with acute or convalescent COVID-19. Input material: peripheral blood. The DNA of the CDR3 is TGCGCCAGCGGGCTAGCGCCTAATGAGCAGTTCTTC. This translates into CASGLAPNEQFF.